The clone carrying this T cell receptor beta chain was recorded once. The target antigen is unknown. Oncomine TCR Beta short-read sequencing was applied to DNA from cultured CD4+ T cells. TCRdb redid the calling of the PCR reads with MiXCR, one entry per CDR3 protein. The sample records about 13,000 distinct CDR3 sequences, approximately 69% being singletons. CDR3 length equals 16 residues. Germline lookup yields CDR1 SGHTA and CDR2 FQGNSA. The V end lost 1 base, the J end lost 4 bases, and 16 bases lay between the germline ends. This entry is derived from a study of vaccination and CD4 T cells after COVID-19. Study background: Cellular stimulation was performed using overlapping spike peptides derived from SARS-CoV-2, HCoV-NL63, HCoV-OC43 and HCoV-229E.

Treatment noted: roughly 10-day PBMC culture with coronavirus spike peptide pools or control peptides (ViraFEST assay). Expansion of antigen-specific T cells with peptide pools by ViraFEST preceded sequencing of TCRs. The genes are TRBV7-2 and TRBJ1-2; the D is unclear. Sequenced input: CD4+ T cells from blood, cultured in vitro. This sequence was found in a human donor who had recovered from COVID-19. CDR3 sequence reads: CASSLGGPRGVYGYTF. CDR3 nucleotides: TGTGCCAGCAGCTTAGGCGGGCCCCGGGGTGTCTATGGCTACACCTTC. The full variable domain, with the rest looked up from reference TRBV7-2 and TRBJ1-2, is GAGVSQSPSNKVTEKGKDVELRCDPISGHTALYWYRQSLGQGLEFLIYFQGNSAPDKSGLPSDRFSAERTGGSVSTLTIQRTQQEDSAVYLCASSLGGPRGVYGYTFGSGTRLTVV.